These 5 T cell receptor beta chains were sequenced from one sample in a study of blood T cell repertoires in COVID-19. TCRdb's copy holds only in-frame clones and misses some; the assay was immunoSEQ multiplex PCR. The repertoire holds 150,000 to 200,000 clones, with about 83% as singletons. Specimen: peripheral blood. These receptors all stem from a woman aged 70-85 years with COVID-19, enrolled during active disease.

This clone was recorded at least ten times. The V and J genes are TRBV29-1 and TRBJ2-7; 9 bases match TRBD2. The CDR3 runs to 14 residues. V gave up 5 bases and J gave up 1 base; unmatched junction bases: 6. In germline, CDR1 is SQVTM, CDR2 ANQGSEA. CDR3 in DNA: TGCAGCGTTCTTAGCGGGAGTGGGTCCTACGAGCAGTACTTC. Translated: CSVLSGSGSYEQYF.

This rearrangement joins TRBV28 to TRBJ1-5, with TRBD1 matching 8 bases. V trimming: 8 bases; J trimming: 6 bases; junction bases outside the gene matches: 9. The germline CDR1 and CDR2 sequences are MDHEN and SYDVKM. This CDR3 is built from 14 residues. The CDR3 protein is CASSRTGWGQPQHF. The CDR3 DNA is TGTGCCAGCTCAAGGACAGGGTGGGGTCAGCCCCAGCATTTT.

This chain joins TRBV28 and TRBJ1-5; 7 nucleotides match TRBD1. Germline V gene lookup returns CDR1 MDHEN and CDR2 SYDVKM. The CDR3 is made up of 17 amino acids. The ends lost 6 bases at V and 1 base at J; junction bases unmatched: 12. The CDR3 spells CASSPYRQGMSNQPQHF. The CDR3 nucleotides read TGTGCCAGCAGCCCCTATCGACAGGGTATGAGCAATCAGCCCCAGCATTTT.

The CDR3 protein is CASSDTGTGRNTEAFF. DNA for the CDR3: TGTGCCAGTAGTGACACAGGGACAGGACGGAACACTGAAGCTTTCTTT. The V call is TRBV19, the J call TRBJ1-1; 8 nucleotides line up with TRBD1. The trim removed 5 bases at V and 1 base at J, leaving 9 bases unmatched. Germline V gene data show CDR1 as LNHDA and CDR2 as SQIVND (reference sequence). The CDR3 is 16 residues long.

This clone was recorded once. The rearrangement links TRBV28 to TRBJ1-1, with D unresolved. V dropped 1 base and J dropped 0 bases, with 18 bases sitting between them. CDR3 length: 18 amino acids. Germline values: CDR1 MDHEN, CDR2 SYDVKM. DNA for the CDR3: TGTGCCAGCAGTTTATCCCCGTACGGAGCCAAGATGAACACTGAAGCTTTCTTT. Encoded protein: CASSLSPYGAKMNTEAFF.